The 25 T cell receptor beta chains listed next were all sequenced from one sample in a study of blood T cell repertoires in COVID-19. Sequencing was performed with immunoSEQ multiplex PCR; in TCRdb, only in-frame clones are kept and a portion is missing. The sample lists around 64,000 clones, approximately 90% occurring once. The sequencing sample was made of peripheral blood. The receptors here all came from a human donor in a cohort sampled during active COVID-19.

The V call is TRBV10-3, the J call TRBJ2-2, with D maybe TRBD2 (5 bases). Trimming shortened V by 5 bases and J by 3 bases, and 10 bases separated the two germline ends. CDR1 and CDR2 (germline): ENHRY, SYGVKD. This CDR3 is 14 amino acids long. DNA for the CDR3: TGTGCCATCAGTCTTACTAGAGACACCGGGGAGCTGTTTTTT. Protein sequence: CAISLTRDTGELFF.

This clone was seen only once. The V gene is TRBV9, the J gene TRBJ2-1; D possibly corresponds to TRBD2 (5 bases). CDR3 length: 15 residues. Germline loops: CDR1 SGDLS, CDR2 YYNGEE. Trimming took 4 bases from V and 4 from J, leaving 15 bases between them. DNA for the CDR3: TGTGCCAGCAGCCCCCTGGGAGAGGTATACAATGAGCAGTTCTTC. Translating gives CASSPLGEVYNEQFF.

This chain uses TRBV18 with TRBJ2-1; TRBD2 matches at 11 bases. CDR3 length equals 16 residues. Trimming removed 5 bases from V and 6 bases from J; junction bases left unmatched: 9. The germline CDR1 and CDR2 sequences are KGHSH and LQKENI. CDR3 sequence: CASSKETGLAANEQFF. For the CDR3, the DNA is TGTGCCAGCTCAAAGGAAACGGGACTAGCGGCCAATGAGCAGTTCTTC.

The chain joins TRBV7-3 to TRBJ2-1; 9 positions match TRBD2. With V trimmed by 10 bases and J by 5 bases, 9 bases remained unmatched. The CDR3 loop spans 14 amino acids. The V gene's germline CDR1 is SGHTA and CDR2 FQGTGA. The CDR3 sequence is CATSPGLANNEQFF. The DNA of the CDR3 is TGTGCCACCTCTCCGGGACTAGCCAACAATGAGCAGTTCTTC.

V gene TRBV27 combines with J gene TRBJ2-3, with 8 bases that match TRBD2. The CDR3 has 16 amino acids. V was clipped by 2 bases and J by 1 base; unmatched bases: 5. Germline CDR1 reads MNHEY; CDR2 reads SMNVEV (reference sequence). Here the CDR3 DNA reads TGTGCCAGCAGTTTACGGCCTAGCGGGCGCACAGATACGCAGTATTTT. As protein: CASSLRPSGRTDTQYF.

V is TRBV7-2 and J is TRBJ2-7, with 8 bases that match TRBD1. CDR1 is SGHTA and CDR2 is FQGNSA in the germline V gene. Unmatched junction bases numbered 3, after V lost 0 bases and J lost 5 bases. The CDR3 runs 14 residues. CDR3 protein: CASSLAGTGHEQYF. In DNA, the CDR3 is TGTGCCAGCAGCTTAGCCGGGACAGGCCACGAGCAGTACTTC.

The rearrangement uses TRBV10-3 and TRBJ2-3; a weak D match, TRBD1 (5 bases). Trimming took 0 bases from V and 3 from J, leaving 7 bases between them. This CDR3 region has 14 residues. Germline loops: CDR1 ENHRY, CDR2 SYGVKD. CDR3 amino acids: CAISESAGTDTQYF. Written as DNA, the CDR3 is TGTGCCATCAGTGAGTCGGCAGGGACAGATACGCAGTATTTT.

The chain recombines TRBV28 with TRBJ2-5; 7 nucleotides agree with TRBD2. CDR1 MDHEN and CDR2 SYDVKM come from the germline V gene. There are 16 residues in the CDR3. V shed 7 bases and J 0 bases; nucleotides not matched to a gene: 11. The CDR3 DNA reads TGTGCCAGCACGGTCGCAGGGACTACGTACCAAGAGACCCAGTACTTC. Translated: CASTVAGTTYQETQYF.

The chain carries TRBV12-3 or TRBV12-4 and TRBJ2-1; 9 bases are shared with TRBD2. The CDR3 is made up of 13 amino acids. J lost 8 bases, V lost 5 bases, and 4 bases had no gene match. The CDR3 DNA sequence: TGTGCCAGCAGTCCGGGACTAGCCTATGAGCAGTTCTTC. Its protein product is CASSPGLAYEQFF.

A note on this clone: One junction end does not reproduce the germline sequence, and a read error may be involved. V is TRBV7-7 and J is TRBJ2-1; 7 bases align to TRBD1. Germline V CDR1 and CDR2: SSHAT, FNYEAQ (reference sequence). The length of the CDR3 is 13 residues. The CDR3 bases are TGTGCTAGCAGCTCAGGGGGTTACAATGAGCAGTTCTTC. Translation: CASSSGGYNEQFF.

CDR3 protein: CASSHTGSGEPQHF. The CDR3 DNA reads as TGCGCCAGCAGCCACACAGGGAGCGGCGAGCCCCAGCATTTT. The chain links TRBV4-1 to TRBJ1-5, with D maybe TRBD1 (6 bases). The CDR3 is 14 residues long. The germline CDR1 and CDR2 sequences are MGHRA and YSYEKL. Trimming shortened V by 3 bases and J by 8 bases, and 14 bases separated the two germline ends.

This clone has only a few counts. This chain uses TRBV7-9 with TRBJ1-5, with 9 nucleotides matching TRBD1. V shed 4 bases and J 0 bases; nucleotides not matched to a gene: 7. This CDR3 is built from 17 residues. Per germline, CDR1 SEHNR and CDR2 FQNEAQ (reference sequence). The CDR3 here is CASSSGQGGVSNQPQHF. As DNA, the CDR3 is TGTGCCAGCAGCTCGGGACAGGGCGGTGTTAGCAATCAGCCCCAGCATTTT.

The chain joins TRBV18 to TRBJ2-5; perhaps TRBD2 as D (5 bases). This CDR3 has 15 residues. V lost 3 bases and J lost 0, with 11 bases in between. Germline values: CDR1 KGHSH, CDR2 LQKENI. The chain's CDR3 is CASSPLLVDQETQYF. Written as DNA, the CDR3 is TGTGCCAGCTCACCCTTACTAGTAGACCAAGAGACCCAGTACTTC.

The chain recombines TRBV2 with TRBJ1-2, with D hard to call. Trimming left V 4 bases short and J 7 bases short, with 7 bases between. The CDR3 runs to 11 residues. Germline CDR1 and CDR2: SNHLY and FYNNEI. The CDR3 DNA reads TGTGCCAGCAGTGTATTGCGTGGCTACACCTTC. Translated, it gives CASSVLRGYTF.

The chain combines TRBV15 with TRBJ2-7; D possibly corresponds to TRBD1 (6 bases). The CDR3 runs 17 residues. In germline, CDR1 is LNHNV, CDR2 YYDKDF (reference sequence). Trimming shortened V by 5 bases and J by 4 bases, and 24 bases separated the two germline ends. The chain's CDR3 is CATSEGVRTADGYEQYF. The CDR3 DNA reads TGTGCCACCAGCGAGGGGGTACGGACAGCAGATGGATACGAGCAGTACTTC.

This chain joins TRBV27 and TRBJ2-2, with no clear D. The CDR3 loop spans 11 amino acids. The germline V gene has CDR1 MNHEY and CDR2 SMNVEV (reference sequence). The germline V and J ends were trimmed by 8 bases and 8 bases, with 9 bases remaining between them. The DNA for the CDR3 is TGTGCCAGCGGGCATGCGGGGGAGCTGTTTTTT. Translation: CASGHAGELFF.

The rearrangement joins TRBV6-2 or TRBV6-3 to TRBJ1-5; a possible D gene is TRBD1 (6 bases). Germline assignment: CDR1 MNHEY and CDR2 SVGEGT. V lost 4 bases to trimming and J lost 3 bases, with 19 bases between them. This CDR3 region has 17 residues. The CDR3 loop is CASSSHRQATFNQPQHF. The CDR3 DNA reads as TGTGCCAGCAGTTCCCACCGACAGGCTACCTTCAATCAGCCCCAGCATTTT.

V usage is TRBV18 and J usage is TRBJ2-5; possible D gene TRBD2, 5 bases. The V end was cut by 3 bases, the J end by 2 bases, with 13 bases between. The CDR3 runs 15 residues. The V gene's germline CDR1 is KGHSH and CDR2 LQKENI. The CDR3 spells CASSPRVGEQETQYF. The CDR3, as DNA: TGTGCCAGCTCACCTCGGGTGGGAGAACAAGAGACCCAGTACTTC.

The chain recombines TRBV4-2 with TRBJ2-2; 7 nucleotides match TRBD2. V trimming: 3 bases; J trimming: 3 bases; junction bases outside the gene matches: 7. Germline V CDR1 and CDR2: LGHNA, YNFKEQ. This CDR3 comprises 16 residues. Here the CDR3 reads CASSQPGTTDTGELFF. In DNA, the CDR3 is TGTGCCAGCAGCCAGCCGGGGACTACCGACACCGGGGAGCTGTTTTTT.

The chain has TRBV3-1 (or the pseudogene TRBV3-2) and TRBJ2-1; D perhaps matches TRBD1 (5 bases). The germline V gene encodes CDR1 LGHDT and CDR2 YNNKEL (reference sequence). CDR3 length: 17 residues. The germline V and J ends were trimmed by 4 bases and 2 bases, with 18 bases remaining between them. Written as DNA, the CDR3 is TGTGCCAGCAGCCCTTCCGGCACAAGGGGTACCTACAATGAGCAGTTCTTC. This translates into CASSPSGTRGTYNEQFF.

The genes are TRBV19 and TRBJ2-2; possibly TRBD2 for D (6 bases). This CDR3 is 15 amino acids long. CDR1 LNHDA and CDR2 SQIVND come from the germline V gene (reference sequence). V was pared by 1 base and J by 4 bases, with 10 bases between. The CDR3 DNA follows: TGTGCCAGTAGTATAGGGACTATGACCACCGGGGAGCTGTTTTTT. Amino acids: CASSIGTMTTGELFF.

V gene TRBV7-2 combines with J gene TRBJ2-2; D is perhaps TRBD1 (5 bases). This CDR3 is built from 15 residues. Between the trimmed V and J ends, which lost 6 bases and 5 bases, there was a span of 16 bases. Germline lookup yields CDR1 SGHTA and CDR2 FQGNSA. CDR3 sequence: CASRYRLQATGELFF. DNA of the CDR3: TGTGCCAGCAGGTACAGGCTCCAGGCAACCGGGGAGCTGTTTTTT.

This chain's CDR3 is CASSQMQGKATNEKLFF. The CDR3 DNA is TGCGCCAGCAGCCAAATGCAGGGGAAAGCGACTAATGAAAAACTGTTTTTT. The chain joins TRBV4-1 to TRBJ1-4; maybe TRBD1 (6 bases). CDR3 length equals 17 residues. V dropped 2 bases and J dropped 2 bases, with 15 bases sitting between them. From germline, CDR1 is MGHRA and CDR2 YSYEKL.

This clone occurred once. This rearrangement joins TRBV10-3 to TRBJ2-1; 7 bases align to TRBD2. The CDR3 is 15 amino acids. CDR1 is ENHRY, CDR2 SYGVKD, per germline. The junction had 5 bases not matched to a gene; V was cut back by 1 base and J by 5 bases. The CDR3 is CAISEYSGLDNEQFF. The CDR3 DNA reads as TGTGCCATCAGTGAGTATAGCGGGCTAGACAATGAGCAGTTCTTC.

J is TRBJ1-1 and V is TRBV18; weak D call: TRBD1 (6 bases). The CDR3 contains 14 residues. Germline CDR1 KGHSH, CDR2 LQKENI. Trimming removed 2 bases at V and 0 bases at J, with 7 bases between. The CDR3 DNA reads TGTGCCAGCTCACCAGGACAGATGAACACTGAAGCTTTCTTT. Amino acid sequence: CASSPGQMNTEAFF.